Below, 5 T cell receptor beta chains from the same sample are listed, as sequenced in a study of blood T cells in healthy people across ages. Alongside a J-beta primer mix, a sample-barcoded 5' primer served in a second PCR lasting roughly 6 to 11 cycles. TCRdb analysed the 5' RACE reads with MiXCR anew, one entry per CDR3 protein. The sample lists around 1.1 million distinct CDR3 sequences; 30% to 40% were seen once. Specimen: blood. Source of these receptors: a man between 18 and 35 years old in good health.

DNA of the CDR3: TGTGCCAGCAGCCGACCTTCGGCAGACGAGCAGTACTTC. Amino acids: CASSRPSADEQYF. The chain employs TRBV6-2 or TRBV6-3 and TRBJ2-7, with D hard to call. Germline CDR1 reads MNHEY; CDR2 reads SVGEGT. The CDR3 covers 13 residues. The germline V and J ends were trimmed by 6 bases and 5 bases, with 14 bases remaining between them.

This clonotype came up a few times. V is TRBV6-5 and J is TRBJ1-2; D ambiguous. The CDR3 loop spans 15 amino acids. Germline CDR1 reads MNHEY; CDR2 reads SVGAGI. The V end was cut by 0 bases, the J end by 7 bases, with 15 bases between. This CDR3 is CASSYSNVRPRGYTF. The CDR3, as DNA: TGTGCCAGCAGTTACTCGAATGTCAGACCCCGTGGCTACACCTTC.

This clonotype has just a few counts. This chain links TRBV7-2 with TRBJ2-2; D unclear. The V end was cut by 5 bases, the J end by 6 bases, with 10 bases between. The CDR3 sequence is 13 residues long. Germline CDR1 SGHTA, CDR2 FQGNSA. CDR3 DNA sequence: TGTGCCAGCAGCGTATCTTACTCCGGGGAGCTGTTTTTT. It yields the protein CASSVSYSGELFF.

The chain uses TRBV6-6 and TRBJ1-5, with a possible D match to TRBD1 (5 bases). Trimming cost V 6 bases and J 2 bases, with 14 bases left between them. Germline CDR1 MNHNY, CDR2 SVGAGI (reference sequence). The CDR3 is made up of 15 amino acids. The CDR3, as DNA: TGTGCCAGCAGAGGGCAGGGTCATGGCAATCAGCCCCAGCATTTT. Translated: CASRGQGHGNQPQHF.

This clonotype was seen a few times. The chain has TRBV27 and TRBJ1-1; D is unclear. The CDR3 is 15 amino acids. Per germline, CDR1 MNHEY and CDR2 SMNVEV (reference sequence). Between the trimmed V and J ends, which lost 1 base and 5 bases, there was a span of 14 bases. The CDR3 nucleotides read TGTGCCAGCAGTTTATTTGTAGGTGGCGGAACTGAAGCTTTCTTT. Translated: CASSLFVGGGTEAFF.